These T cell receptor beta chains were read from a single sample in a study of T cell responses to AZD1222 COVID-19 vaccine. Generated by immunoSEQ multiplex PCR, the TCRdb table keeps only in-frame clones and is missing some. The sample lists roughly 120,000 clones; around 82% were seen once. Sequenced material: peripheral blood, taken on day 0 of AZD1222 vaccination. These TCRs come from an adult in good health. Each CDR3 is given with its conserved first and last residue. The D gene is left open where the match is weak. Rows may omit the clone size; those that give it use once, few, many or a size class.

j_call,d_call,clone_size,v_call,cdr3_nt,cdr3_aa
TRBJ2-4,-,once,TRBV10-1,TGCGCCAGCAGTGATGGTGAAAACATTCAGTACTTC,CASSDGENIQYF
TRBJ1-1,-,few,TRBV28,TGTGCCAGCAGCTTGGCCAGGGCGAACACTGAAGCTTTCTTT,CASSLARANTEAFF
TRBJ1-4,-,-,TRBV7-8,TGTGCCAGCAGCTCCAACACCCCTGGAGGTGAAAAACTGTTTTTT,CASSSNTPGGEKLFF
TRBJ1-2,-,-,TRBV28,TGTGCCAGCCTTCCCGTGGCCCGGTCTAACTATGGCTACACCTTC,CASLPVARSNYGYTF
TRBJ2-2,-,-,TRBV7-6,TGTGCCAGCAGCTTAGGCGGGGAACTCACCGGGGAGCTGTTTTTT,CASSLGGELTGELFF
TRBJ2-1,TRBD1,-,TRBV7-9,TGTGCCAGCAGGACGACAGGGGAGTACAATGAGCAGTTCTTC,CASRTTGEYNEQFF
TRBJ2-1,-,few,TRBV5-1,TGCGCCAGCAGCTCGGACGGCGGGGCCTACAATGAGCAGTTCTTC,CASSSDGGAYNEQFF
TRBJ1-4,-,-,TRBV18,TGTGCCAGCTCACCAGGACACCTGGGAGGCGAAAAACTGTTTTTT,CASSPGHLGGEKLFF
TRBJ1-1,TRBD1,-,TRBV28,TGTGCCAGCAGTTTTGTTTGGGACAGGGTGGAGAACACTGAAGCTTTCTTT,CASSFVWDRVENTEAFF
TRBJ2-2,TRBD2,-,TRBV4-1,TGCGCCAGCAGCCCCCTCCTCTCGGCTCTAGCGGGAGGGTCCAACACCGGGGAGCTGTTTTTT,CASSPLLSALAGGSNTGELFF
TRBJ2-3,-,once,TRBV27,TGTGCCAGCAGTTTCGACATGGGTACGCAGTATTTT,CASSFDMGTQYF
TRBJ1-5,-,few,TRBV19,TGTGCCAGTAGTACACAGGTCAATCAGCCCCAGCATTTT,CASSTQVNQPQHF
TRBJ1-5,-,-,TRBV11-2,TGTGCCAGCAGCTTAGGCCGGGGTGAGCCCCAGCATTTT,CASSLGRGEPQHF
TRBJ1-6,-,-,TRBV5-1,TGCGCCAGCAGCTTGTCTCAGGTCAATAATTCACCCCTCCACTTT,CASSLSQVNNSPLHF
TRBJ2-2,TRBD1,-,TRBV5-1,TGCGCCAGCGACCGGACAGGAGGCACCGGGGAGCTGTTTTTT,CASDRTGGTGELFF
TRBJ2-1,-,-,TRBV5-4,TGTGCCAGCAGCTTGGCCGGCCTCCCCTCTTATGAGCAGTTCTTC,CASSLAGLPSYEQFF
TRBJ2-2,-,-,TRBV10-3,TGTGCCATCAGCGGGAGAGACACCGGGGAGCTGTTTTTT,CAISGRDTGELFF
TRBJ2-1,-,-,TRBV7-9,TGTGCCAGCAGCTTTAGGGCCGGTGTCGAGGGAGAGCAGTTCTTC,CASSFRAGVEGEQFF
TRBJ2-3,-,-,TRBV18,TGTGCCAGCTCATCTCCACCGGGCACAGATACGCAGTATTTT,CASSSPPGTDTQYF
TRBJ1-5,-,-,TRBV3-1/TRBV3-2,TGTGCCAGCAGCCCCGGTGGGGGTAGCAATCAGCCCCAGCATTTT,CASSPGGGSNQPQHF
TRBJ1-4,-,-,TRBV7-2,TGTGCCAGCAGCTTGAACCCCTCGAACGAAAAACTGTTTTTT,CASSLNPSNEKLFF
TRBJ2-2,-,once,TRBV3-1/TRBV3-2,TGTGCCAGCAGCCCCCTCACGGGTCAGAGGAACACCGGGGAGCTGTTTTTT,CASSPLTGQRNTGELFF
TRBJ1-2,-,-,TRBV9,TGTGCCAGCAGTTCCGGGACATACTATGGCTACACCTTC,CASSSGTYYGYTF
TRBJ1-4,-,-,TRBV18,TGTGCCAGCTCCGGCGGGCCTAATGAAAAACTGTTTTTT,CASSGGPNEKLFF
TRBJ1-4,TRBD1,-,TRBV5-6,TGTGCCAGCAGCTTTGACAGGGGGGAAACTAATGAAAAACTGTTTTTT,CASSFDRGETNEKLFF
TRBJ2-7,TRBD1,once,TRBV4-1,TGCGCCAGCAGCCAAGAGCCGGGACAGGGTTACGAGCAGTACTTC,CASSQEPGQGYEQYF
TRBJ1-1,-,-,TRBV7-9,TGTGCCAGCAGCTGGACGCAGGGTTTAACTGAAGCTTTCTTT,CASSWTQGLTEAFF
TRBJ2-1,TRBD2,-,TRBV18,TGTGCCAGCTCACCCTCTAGCGGGAGTTTCTCCAATGAGCAGTTCTTC,CASSPSSGSFSNEQFF
TRBJ1-1,-,-,TRBV3-1/TRBV3-2,TGTGCCAGCAGCCAAGACGGGGGGCGAACTGAAGCTTTCTTT,CASSQDGGRTEAFF
TRBJ2-5,-,few,TRBV19,TGTGCCAGTAGTCCCAGGAAGGTCCGGACAGAGACCCAGTACTTC,CASSPRKVRTETQYF
TRBJ2-2,-,-,TRBV28,TGTGCCAGCAGTTCGCCGGGACCTCCCAACACCGGGGAGCTGTTTTTT,CASSSPGPPNTGELFF
TRBJ1-2,TRBD1,-,TRBV5-6,TGTGCCAGCAGCTCAACGGTTGGGACAGTTATCATAGAGGGCTACACCTTC,CASSSTVGTVIIEGYTF
TRBJ2-4,TRBD2,-,TRBV27,TGTGCCAGCAGTTCTCGGGAGGGGGCCAAAAACATTCAGTACTTC,CASSSREGAKNIQYF
TRBJ2-5,TRBD1,once,TRBV24-1,TGTGCCACCAGTGATCAGTCGTGGGGACAGGGGCCGGGGACCCAGTACTTC,CATSDQSWGQGPGTQYF
TRBJ2-5,TRBD2,-,TRBV27,TGTGCCAGCAAACAAGCGGGAGTTGTGGAGACCCAGTACTTC,CASKQAGVVETQYF
TRBJ2-1,TRBD2,-,TRBV24-1,TGTGCCACCAGTGAGGGACTAGCGACCTACAATGAGCAGTTCTTC,CATSEGLATYNEQFF
TRBJ2-7,-,few,TRBV28,TGTGCCACGTCCGACCGGGACTCCTATGCGGGCGAGCAGTACTTC,CATSDRDSYAGEQYF
TRBJ2-3,TRBD2,-,TRBV5-1,TGCGCCAGCAGGCCTAAGACTAGCGGGGGGGCAGATACGCAGTATTTT,CASRPKTSGGADTQYF
TRBJ2-3,-,-,TRBV7-2,TGTGCCAGCCGTCGGAATACGGGTCGGACCACAGATACGCAGTATTTT,CASRRNTGRTTDTQYF
TRBJ2-2,TRBD1,-,TRBV19,TGTGCCAGTAGTTGGACAGGGGTGGGGGAGCTGTTTTTT,CASSWTGVGELFF
TRBJ1-5,TRBD1,once,TRBV7-2,TGTGCCAGCAGTCAGGGGGCGGGCAATCAGCCCCAGCATTTT,CASSQGAGNQPQHF
TRBJ1-4,TRBD1,-,TRBV29-1,TGCAGCGTGGGACAGGGGCGTGAAAAACTGTTTTTT,CSVGQGREKLFF
TRBJ2-7,TRBD2,-,TRBV4-3,TGCGCCAGCAGCCAAGGCGGGAGCCCCTCTTACGAGCAGTACTTC,CASSQGGSPSYEQYF
TRBJ2-3,-,-,TRBV9,TGTGCCAGCAGCGATCATGGACTCCTCACAGATACGCAGTATTTT,CASSDHGLLTDTQYF
TRBJ1-1,-,-,TRBV12-5,TGTGCTAGTGGTTTGGACAGTGTAACCACTGAAGCTTTCTTT,CASGLDSVTTEAFF
TRBJ1-4,-,once,TRBV25-1,TGTGCCAGCAGTGCTGGGAGGGTTACTAATGAAAAACTGTTTTTT,CASSAGRVTNEKLFF
TRBJ2-7,-,-,TRBV7-2,TGTGCCAGCAGCTTGGAAAGCTCCTACGAGCAGTACTTC,CASSLESSYEQYF
TRBJ2-7,TRBD1,-,TRBV7-2,TGTGCCAGCAGCTTGGGACAGTTCTACGAGCAGTACTTC,CASSLGQFYEQYF
TRBJ2-7,-,few,TRBV29-1,TGCAGCGTTCAGTGGGGTGAATACGAGCAGTACTTC,CSVQWGEYEQYF
TRBJ2-5,TRBD2,-,TRBV6-1,TGTGCCAGCAGTCAAGGGACTAGCGGGAGTTGGGAGACCCAGTACTTC,CASSQGTSGSWETQYF
TRBJ2-3,TRBD1,-,TRBV27,TGTGCCAGCAGGCCGGGACAGATCACAGATACGCAGTATTTT,CASRPGQITDTQYF
TRBJ2-7,TRBD1,few,TRBV28,TGTGCCAGCAGAGGGACAGGGGACGAGCAGTACTTC,CASRGTGDEQYF
TRBJ1-6,-,-,TRBV5-5,TGTGCCAGCAGCCGCTGGACAGAAAATAATTCACCCCTCCACTTT,CASSRWTENNSPLHF
TRBJ1-3,-,-,TRBV7-2,TGTGCCAGCAGCTTAGGGTCCAGGAGAAACACCATATATTTT,CASSLGSRRNTIYF
TRBJ2-1,TRBD2,-,TRBV3-1/TRBV3-2,TGTGCCAGCAGCCCACTACTAGCGGGAGAGCAGTTCTTC,CASSPLLAGEQFF
TRBJ2-1,-,once,TRBV4-3,TGCGCCAGCAGCCTCCTTAGCTCCTCCTACAATGAGCAGTTCTTC,CASSLLSSSYNEQFF
TRBJ2-5,TRBD1,-,TRBV9,TGTGCCAGCAGCCCGGGACAGGGCGACCCAGGGACCCAGTACTTC,CASSPGQGDPGTQYF
TRBJ1-5,-,-,TRBV7-8,TGTGCCAGCAGCTACGGGACGGGTAATCAGCCCCAGCATTTT,CASSYGTGNQPQHF
TRBJ1-2,-,-,TRBV7-8,TGTGCCAGCAGCGTCGTTGGGGCTGGAGGCTACACCTTC,CASSVVGAGGYTF
TRBJ1-4,-,-,TRBV28,TGTGCCAGCAGTGCGATACAGGTGATTAATGAAAAACTGTTTTTT,CASSAIQVINEKLFF